This section outlines one T cell receptor (beta chain) sequence together with its context. These data originate in a study of radiotherapy plus CTLA-4 blockade in lung cancer. Trimming took off 2 bases at V and 12 bases at J, with 8 bases between the two ends. Per germline, CDR1 SGHTA and CDR2 FQGNSA. This CDR3 is 11 amino acids long. Here immunoSEQ multiplex PCR was the method, and the copy in TCRdb shows in-frame clones only, minus some. The repertoire holds 100,000 to 150,000 clones, with around 90% as singletons. The V call is TRBV7-2, the J call TRBJ2-1; D gene uncertain. This TCR derives from a human donor with non-small cell lung cancer that progressed on radiotherapy plus ipilimumab. The specimen comprised peripheral blood, sampled from a patient treated with radiotherapy plus ipilimumab. The CDR3 sequence: CASSLKIGQFF. In DNA form, the CDR3 reads TGTGCCAGCAGCTTAAAAATTGGGCAGTTCTTC.